A single sample is the source of the 15 T cell receptor beta chains below, sequenced in a study. MiXCR was run by TCRdb on the RT-PCR reads, yielding one entry per CDR3 protein. Of hundreds of thousands of distinct CDR3 sequences listed, about 14% were seen once; the top ten hold about 3.9%. The sample taken for sequencing was memory CD4+ T cells from blood. These receptors all come from a female donor in good health, serving as a healthy control.

The chain is built from TRBV12-5 and TRBJ1-3; D possibly corresponds to TRBD1 (5 bases). Germline CDR1 reads LGHNT; CDR2 reads FRNRAP. This CDR3 contains 14 residues. The ends were cut back, 6 bases at V and 0 bases at J, with 9 bases in the middle. DNA for the CDR3: TGTGCTAGTGGCCCCGGGACCTCTGGAAACACCATATATTTT. Protein product: CASGPGTSGNTIYF.

The chain employs TRBV6-1 and TRBJ1-6, with D unclear. The germline V gene encodes CDR1 MNHNS and CDR2 SASEGT. V lost 2 bases and J lost 7, with 6 bases in between. This CDR3 contains 13 residues. The CDR3 region is CASSEKENSPLHF. DNA of the CDR3: TGTGCCAGCAGTGAAAAAGAGAATTCACCCCTCCACTTT.

The chain recombines TRBV19 with TRBJ1-2, with TRBD1 as a possible D gene (5 bases). The germline V gene has CDR1 LNHDA and CDR2 SQIVND (reference sequence). Trimming removed 1 base at V and 6 bases at J, with 9 bases between. CDR3 length: 13 residues. The CDR3 protein is CASSIAGINGYTF. The CDR3 coding sequence is TGTGCCAGTAGTATAGCAGGGATCAATGGCTACACCTTC.

This clonotype was counted only a few times. The genes are TRBV4-3 and TRBJ2-1; 12 bases map to TRBD2. The CDR3 covers 20 residues. Germline V gives CDR1 LGHNA, CDR2 YSLEER. The J segment lost 0 bases and the V segment lost 0 bases, leaving 9 bases of the junction unmatched. CDR3 in amino acids: CASSQEWRTSGIRSYNEQFF. CDR3 DNA sequence: TGCGCCAGCAGCCAAGAGTGGCGGACTAGCGGGATCCGCTCCTACAATGAGCAGTTCTTC.

The chain recombines TRBV9 with TRBJ1-3; maybe TRBD1 (5 bases). The CDR3 runs to 16 residues. CDR1 is SGDLS, CDR2 YYNGEE, per germline. The V end lost 3 bases, the J end lost 4 bases, and 17 bases lay between the germline ends. The CDR3 DNA follows: TGTGCCAGCAGCGCGAATCTCGGGACGCAGGGAAACACCATATATTTT. Residues: CASSANLGTQGNTIYF.

In this sample, this clonotype turned up many times. CDR3 loop: CASRPGLGGNEQFF. CDR3 bases: TGTGCCAGCAGGCCGGGACTAGGAGGCAATGAGCAGTTCTTC. V usage is TRBV6-2 or TRBV6-3 and J usage is TRBJ2-1; 8 bases are a match to TRBD2. The CDR3 is 14 amino acids. Per germline, CDR1 MNHEY and CDR2 SVGEGT. Trimming removed 6 bases from V and 6 bases from J; junction bases left unmatched: 7.

The chain has TRBV5-1 and TRBJ2-6, with D possibly being TRBD1 (7 bases). The CDR3 totals 15 residues. V was trimmed by 6 bases and J by 0 bases, leaving 10 bases between them. Germline CDR1 is SGHRS and CDR2 is YFSETQ. CDR3 loop: CASTQGGSGANVLTF. The CDR3 coding sequence is TGCGCCAGCACCCAGGGGGGCTCTGGGGCCAACGTCCTGACTTTC.

This clonotype was observed a handful of times. The V and J genes are TRBV24-1 and TRBJ1-1; D might be TRBD1 (6 bases). CDR3 length: 15 residues. CDR1 and CDR2 (germline): KGHDR, SFDVKD. V lost 3 bases, J lost 2 bases, and 12 bases lay in between. In nucleotides, the CDR3 is TGTGCCACCAGTGATGCCGGGACAACTAACACTGAAGCTTTCTTT. It specifies CATSDAGTTNTEAFF.

This clonotype was observed a few times. Given the absence of the conserved phenylalanine or tryptophan at the CDR3 end, a read error is likely. The chain uses TRBV6-5 and TRBJ1-1; weak D call: TRBD1 (6 bases). The CDR3 is made up of 16 amino acids. Trimming cost V 6 bases and J 0 bases, with 17 bases left between them. Germline lookup yields CDR1 MNHEY and CDR2 SVGAGI. This CDR3 is CASRANSQGMNTEAFL. The CDR3 DNA sequence: TGTGCCAGCAGGGCAAACTCACAGGGAATGAACACTGAAGCTTTCCTT.

At least ten counts were recorded for this clonotype. The rearrangement joins TRBV12-3 or TRBV12-4 to TRBJ2-3; TRBD2 agrees at 8 bases. Germline trimming cut 0 bases from V and 5 bases from J; bases unmatched to any gene: 4. The CDR3 extends over 15 amino acids. CDR3 in amino acids: CASSLAPSGRDTQYF. CDR3 sequence (DNA): TGTGCCAGCAGTTTAGCGCCTAGCGGGCGAGATACGCAGTATTTT.

In its sample, this clonotype was seen a few times. The chain recombines TRBV6-5 with TRBJ2-7; 7 bases match TRBD1. Trimming removed 2 bases from V and 7 bases from J; junction bases left unmatched: 5. The CDR3 is made up of 13 amino acids. Germline V gene data show CDR1 as MNHEY and CDR2 as SVGAGI. The CDR3 bases are TGTGCCAGCAGTTACCCTGGGACAGCTGAGCAGTACTTC. It is translated as CASSYPGTAEQYF.

The rearrangement uses TRBV28 and TRBJ1-2; D may be TRBD1 (5 bases). The length of the CDR3 is 14 residues. The germline gives CDR1 MDHEN, CDR2 SYDVKM. The germline V and J ends were trimmed by 7 bases and 4 bases, with 16 bases remaining between them. In DNA form, the CDR3 reads TGTGCCAGCACCTCCGGGGCGCTTAGCTATGGCTACACCTTC. It codes for CASTSGALSYGYTF.

At least ten counts were recorded for this clonotype. The chain carries TRBV7-6 and TRBJ1-5; D possibly corresponds to TRBD1 (5 bases). Trimming left V 5 bases short and J 4 bases short, with 9 bases between. This CDR3 region has 13 residues. Per germline, CDR1 SGHVS and CDR2 FNYEAQ. The CDR3 nucleotides read TGTGCCAGCAGCGCAACAGGAAATCAGCCCCAGCATTTT. This sequence encodes CASSATGNQPQHF. Together with reference TRBV7-6 and TRBJ1-5, the CDR3 gives the full variable domain: GAGVSQSPRYKVTKRGQDVALRCDPISGHVSLYWYRQALGQGPEFLTYFNYEAQQDKSGLPNDRFSAERPEGSISTLTIQRTEQRDSAMYRCASSATGNQPQHFGDGTRLSIL.

The table lists this clonotype with a few counts. V is TRBV5-6 and J is TRBJ2-4, with 7 nucleotides matching TRBD1. The CDR3 is made up of 15 amino acids. CDR1 is SGHDT and CDR2 is YYEEEE in the germline V gene. J gave up 0 bases and V 4 bases, and 4 bases lay outside the gene matches. The CDR3 here is CASSTGQLAKNIQYF. Here the CDR3 DNA reads TGTGCCAGCAGCACGGGACAGCTAGCCAAAAACATTCAGTACTTC.

This clonotype has only a few counts. The chain joins TRBV27 to TRBJ2-1, with D perhaps matching TRBD1 or TRBD2 (5 bases each). Germline lookup yields CDR1 MNHEY and CDR2 SMNVEV (reference sequence). The CDR3 is 13 amino acids. Trimming shortened V by 6 bases and J by 4 bases, and 10 bases separated the two germline ends. The CDR3 reads CASSGAQYNEQFF. DNA for the CDR3: TGTGCCAGCAGCGGGGCCCAGTACAATGAGCAGTTCTTC.